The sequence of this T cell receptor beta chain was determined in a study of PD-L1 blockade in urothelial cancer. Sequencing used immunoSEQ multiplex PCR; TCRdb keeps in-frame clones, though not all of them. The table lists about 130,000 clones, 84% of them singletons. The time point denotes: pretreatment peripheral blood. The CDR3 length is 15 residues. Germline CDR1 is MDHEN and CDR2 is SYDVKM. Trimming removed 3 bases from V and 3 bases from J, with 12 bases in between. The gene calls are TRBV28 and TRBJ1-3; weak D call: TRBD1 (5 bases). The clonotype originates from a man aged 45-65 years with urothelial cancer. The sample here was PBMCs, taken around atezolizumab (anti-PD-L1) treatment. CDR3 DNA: TGTGCCAGCAGTTTGGGCGGGACGGGTGGAAACACCATATATTTT. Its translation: CASSLGGTGGNTIYF. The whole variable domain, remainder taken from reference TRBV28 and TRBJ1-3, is DVKVTQSSRYLVKRTGEKVFLECVQDMDHENMFWYRQDPGLGLRLIYFSYDVKMKEKGDIPEGYSVSREKKERFSLILESASTNQTSMYLCASSLGGTGGNTIYFGEGSWLTVV.